This T cell receptor (beta chain) was captured in a study of shared clonotypes between healthy human individuals (dated by TCRdb to 2020 to 2021). About the study as a whole: The cohort comprised a couple of women and a few men aged 18 to 49 years. For each donor, CD4 naive and CD4 memory were each given three plates, CD8 naive was given two plates, and CD8 memory was given one plate. To estimate repertoire size and how much clonotype sharing occurs between individuals, the study deeply sequenced the blood TCR repertoires of several healthy adults. To increase sequencing depth and limit assay-specific biases, different laboratories used diverse techniques to prepare libraries and sequence TCR repertoires. Between about 0.8 and 9 billion PBMCs per donor were obtained by leukapheresis. The research as a whole found: Only blood was sampled, and tissue TCR repertoires likely differ from those in blood. Higher generation probabilities were observed for clonotypes shared by all four sorted-subset donors than for non-shared clonotypes. Rarefaction of sorted-subset datasets indicated incomplete sequencing despite the large sequencing depth. Pairwise subsampling indicated that sequencing depth was expected to affect the degree of clonotype sharing among donors. When several donors were compared, the shared fraction of clonotypes was 5% to 6.5% for naive CD4, 3.5% to 4% for naive CD8, more than 2% for memory CD4, and around 0.37% for memory CD8. Larger estimated clonotype richness was generally found for naive subsets than for memory subsets. The genetic and exposure-history diversity represented was limited by the small number of donors.

The donors were healthy, HIV-negative adults with no recently reported acute infections or vaccinations. Every donor was a Caucasian adult residing in Nashville, Tennessee, USA. CD4+ T cells were enriched through magnetic negative selection, after which naive cells were positively selected on CD45RA and the remaining negative fraction served as the memory subset. After blood collection by leukapheresis, PBMCs were isolated using Ficoll-Histopaque density gradient centrifugation and then cryopreserved in the vapor phase of liquid nitrogen. Analytical flow cytometry was used to check the purity and quantity of every magnetically sorted T cell population. Genomic DNA was isolated from every sorted fraction and measured by UV absorbance on a Nanodrop 2000c. This clone showed up just once. The antigen this receptor binds is unknown. Nothing much larger sits one base from this clone, and base qualities are not available.

Using the deep immunoSEQ assay, multiplex PCR amplified TCR CDR3 regions from genomic DNA. Genomic DNA extracted from each cell subset was distributed evenly over all wells of several immunoSEQ 96-well plates, and each plate served as one replicate. Each replicate PCR for sorted subsets received approximately 220 ng genomic DNA, equal to roughly 29,000 T cell genomes. The purified libraries were quantified using a Qubit 3.0 fluorometer, sized with a Bioanalyzer 2100, and then quantified again using the KAPA Library Quantification kit. Every immunoSEQ 96-well plate was sequenced on a separate single-read 150-cycle Illumina NextSeq 550 flow cell. The published analysis was carried out like this. Because only junctional sequences without quality scores were contained in the immunoSEQ output, filtering matching that applied to full-length reads could not be performed. To assign V/J genes and CDR3, sequences were annotated against IMGT germline references using PyIR, a Python wrapper for IgBLAST v1.9. Reads were removed for weak V/J assignments (E-value above 1e-6), missing CDR3, stop codons, out-of-frame junctions, or ambiguous translated residues. V3J clonotypes were defined as sequences sharing the same inferred V gene, J gene, and CDR3 amino acid sequence. To compute the percentage overlap between repertoires, the number of shared unique clonotypes was divided by the size of the smaller repertoire. Repertoire richness was assessed with RTK rarefaction, the Chao1 estimator, and Recon v2.1 estimates of unobserved clonotypes. For all TCRbeta clonotypes obtained by the gDNA method from a handful of donors, generation probabilities were computed with OLGA. The clones in this table, taken by TCRdb from immuneACCESS, are in-frame only. Not every clone is retained; where verified, under half of the shortfall comes from an unresolved V gene, and the cause of the rest is unknown. That table gives V, J and clone size, and the DNA gave D and trimming. This sample holds some 1 million clones; about 76% were observed only once. Clones ranked in the top ten supply about 1.4% of the sample.

Trimming removed 6 bases from V and 2 bases from J, leaving 10 bases between the germline ends. Reading the germline V gene (reference sequence) gives CDR1 SEHNR and CDR2 FQNEAQ. From the cysteine through the phenylalanine, the CDR3 covers 13 amino acids. This entry keeps only the CDR3 DNA: 39 bases, framed from base 1. The specimen sequenced was memory CD4+ T cells sorted from blood. The meaning of the sample's cell subset or site label: CD45RA-negative fraction. This receptor was identified in a man aged 18-30 years in good health. This chain is built from TRBV7-9 and TRBJ2-5; matching of 6 bases hints at TRBD1 as the D gene. CDR3 region: CASSHRVQETQYF. The base sequence is TGTGCCAGCAGTCACAGGGTACAAGAGACCCAGTACTTC.